This T cell receptor (beta chain) was documented in a study of T cell clonotyping in hematopoietic cell transplantation (dated by TCRdb to 2020 to 2023). Describing the broader study: Pretransplant samples from recipients were collected after cytoreduction. A total of some 140 blood samples were gathered in the study from roughly 40 consecutive transplant recipients along with their related donors. Patients were recruited between September 2015 and January 2017 and followed until late 2020 or death.

The CDR3 runs 15 amino acids, cysteine and phenylalanine included. The sequence is cut down to CDR3 DNA, 45 bases in frame from base 1. The germline V gene yields LGHNA for CDR1 and YNFKEQ for CDR2. Cut back by 1 base and 4 bases, the V and J ends lie 12 bases apart. The time point label, as the study defines it: recipient sample about 28 days before transplant, after cytoreduction. Blood samples were obtained from recipients approximately 28 days before transplant and at days 30, 100 and 180 after transplant. Using Nuclei Lysis Solution, genomic DNA was extracted from unfractionated peripheral blood mononuclear cells that were either fresh or cryopreserved. As to this clone: There is no known antigen for this receptor. No per-base quality is available; no much larger clone lies one base away.

TCR beta CDR3 regions were amplified from genomic DNA with the immunoSEQ assay, a bias-controlled multiplex PCR using V- and J-specific primers. In a second PCR step, the CDR3 amplicons were tagged with a proprietary barcode plus Illumina adapter sequences. An Illumina MiSeq instrument was used for sequencing of the CDR3 libraries. From the authors' description of their analysis: immunoSEQ Analyzer 3.0 was used for export and quality control, with R Bioconductor and Immunarch used for downstream analyses. Only productive rearrangements within the normalized downsampled data set were used in the calculation of repertoire metrics. Clonotypes larger than 5 templates in the normalized cohort were defined as pathologically expanded. The Inverse Simpson Index was used to measure repertoire diversity. To capture all clonotypes, the CMV-specificity analyses were run on the non-normalized data set. Drawn from immuneACCESS, this table holds only the in-frame rearrangements with V and J called that TCRdb kept. Clones are partly lost; checked studies trace under half to an unresolved V gene and leave the rest unexplained. V and J calls and clone size come straight from that table; D and trimming were deduced from the DNA. Here the sample has about 45,000 clones; 80% to 85% occur a single time. The top ten clones comprise around 5.3% of the sample.

The investigation overall reported the following: Just a small fraction of recipient repertoires overlapped with donor repertoires, and more than 97% appeared de novo at the given depth. After transplant, TCR diversity in recipients dropped, and pathologically expanded clonotypes climbed progressively between day 30 and day 180. Sample size was limited, and cells were not sorted, so CD4 and CD8 repertoire contributions could not be separated. Donor and pretransplant recipient Inverse Simpson Index values predicted broader posttransplant TCR repertoire diversity.

This specimen consisted of peripheral blood mononuclear cells, obtained before stem cell transplant. The receptor was derived from a man between 60 and 75 years old with myelodysplastic syndrome. Some clones in this sample may be carry-over from other donors' samples. In this chain, TRBV4-2 is recombined with TRBJ2-3; the D gene lacks a confident call. CDR3 reads: CASSQALGPPDTQYF. The bases read TGTGCCAGCAGCCAAGCTCTAGGTCCCCCAGATACGCAGTATTTT.